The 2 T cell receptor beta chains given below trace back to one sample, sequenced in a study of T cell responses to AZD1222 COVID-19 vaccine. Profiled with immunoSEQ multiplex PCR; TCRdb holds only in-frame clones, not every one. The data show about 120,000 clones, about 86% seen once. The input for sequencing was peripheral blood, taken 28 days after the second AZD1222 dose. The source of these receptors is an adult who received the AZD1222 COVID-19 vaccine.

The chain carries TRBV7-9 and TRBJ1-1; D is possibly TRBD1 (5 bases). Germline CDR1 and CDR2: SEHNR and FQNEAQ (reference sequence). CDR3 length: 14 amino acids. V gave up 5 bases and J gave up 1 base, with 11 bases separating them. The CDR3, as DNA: TGTGCCAGCAGCCCCCCCGGGGGGAACACTGAAGCTTTCTTT. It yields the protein CASSPPGGNTEAFF.

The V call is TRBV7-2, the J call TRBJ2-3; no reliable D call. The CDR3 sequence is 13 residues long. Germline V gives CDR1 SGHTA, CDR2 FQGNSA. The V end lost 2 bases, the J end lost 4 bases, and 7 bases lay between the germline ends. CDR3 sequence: CASSLQFSDTQYF. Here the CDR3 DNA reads TGTGCCAGCAGCTTACAATTCTCAGATACGCAGTATTTT.